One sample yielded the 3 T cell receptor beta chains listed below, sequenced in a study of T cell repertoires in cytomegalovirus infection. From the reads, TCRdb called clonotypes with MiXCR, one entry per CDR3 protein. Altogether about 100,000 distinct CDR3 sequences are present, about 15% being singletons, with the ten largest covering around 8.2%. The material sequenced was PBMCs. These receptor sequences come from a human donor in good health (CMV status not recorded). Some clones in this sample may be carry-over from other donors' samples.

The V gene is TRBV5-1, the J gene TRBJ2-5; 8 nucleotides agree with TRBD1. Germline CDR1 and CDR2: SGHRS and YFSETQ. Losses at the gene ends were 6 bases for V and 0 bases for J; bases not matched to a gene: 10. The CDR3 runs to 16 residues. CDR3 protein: CASTIGQGGYQETQYF. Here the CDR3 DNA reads TGCGCCAGCACCATCGGACAGGGAGGATACCAAGAGACCCAGTACTTC.

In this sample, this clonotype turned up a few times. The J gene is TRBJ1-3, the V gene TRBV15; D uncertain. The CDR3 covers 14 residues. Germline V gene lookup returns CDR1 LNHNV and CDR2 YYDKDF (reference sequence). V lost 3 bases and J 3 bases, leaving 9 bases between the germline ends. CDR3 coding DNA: TGTGCCACCAGCAGCAACTTCGGTGGAAACACCATATATTTT. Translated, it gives CATSSNFGGNTIYF.

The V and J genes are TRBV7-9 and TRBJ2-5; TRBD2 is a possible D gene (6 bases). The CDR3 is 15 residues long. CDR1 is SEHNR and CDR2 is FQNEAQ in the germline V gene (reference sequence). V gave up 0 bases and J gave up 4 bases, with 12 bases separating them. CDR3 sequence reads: CASSLALANGETQYF. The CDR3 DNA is TGTGCCAGCAGCTTAGCGCTAGCGAACGGAGAGACCCAGTACTTC.